The clone carrying this T cell receptor (delta chain) turned up a few times. No antigen is known for it. TCRdb lists the protein of a much larger clone for this DNA, which differs at residue 4, so this is likely a read error; the protein given here is translated from the DNA itself. These data come from a study of γδ T cells in repeated Plasmodium falciparum infection. Turning to the study itself: Malian children with intense seasonal malaria exposure were compared with matched Australian children. Some Malian samples span acute malaria episodes; others come from no-transmission periods. Notes on the study in general: One small rural Malian village, predominantly a single ethnic group, supplied the cohort. Many TCRgamma sequences overlapped between individuals in stable Vgamma9/Vdelta2+ repertoires.

CDR3 length: 20 residues. The germline CDR1 and CDR2 sequences are GEAIGNYY and EKD. TCRdb redid clone calling on the multiplex PCR reads using CATT. The sample yields tens of thousands of delta-chain clones, under 1.5% seen once. Bulk repertoires came from Vgamma9/Vdelta2+ or Vdelta2-negative gammadelta T cells flow-sorted from PBMC. The source of this sequence is a pool of human donors (malaria-infected and uninfected, not separated). The specimen sequenced was gamma-delta T cells from blood. V usage is TRDV2 and J usage is TRDJ3; the match to TRDD3 covers 7 bases. Here the CDR3 DNA reads TGTGCCTGTGGCACCGAGATGGGGGACCCGAGCTCCTGGGACACCCGACAGATGTTTTTC. Amino acid sequence: CACGTEMGDPSSWDTRQMFF.